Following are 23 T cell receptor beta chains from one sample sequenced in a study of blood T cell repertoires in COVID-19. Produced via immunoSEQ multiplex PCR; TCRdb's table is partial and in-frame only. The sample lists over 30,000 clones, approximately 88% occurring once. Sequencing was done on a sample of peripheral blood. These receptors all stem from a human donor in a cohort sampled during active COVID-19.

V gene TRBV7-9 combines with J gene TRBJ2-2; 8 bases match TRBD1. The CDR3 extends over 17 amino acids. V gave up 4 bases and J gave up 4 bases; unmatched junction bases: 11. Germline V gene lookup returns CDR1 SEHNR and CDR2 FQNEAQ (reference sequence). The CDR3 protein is CASSSPGGQGSTGELFF. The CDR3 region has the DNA TGTGCCAGCAGCTCCCCCGGAGGACAGGGCTCCACCGGGGAGCTGTTTTTT.

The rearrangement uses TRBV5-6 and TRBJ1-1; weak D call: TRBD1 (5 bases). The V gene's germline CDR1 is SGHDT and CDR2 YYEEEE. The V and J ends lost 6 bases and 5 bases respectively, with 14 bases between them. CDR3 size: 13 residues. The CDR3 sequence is CASNVGGETEAFF. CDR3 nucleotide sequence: TGTGCCAGCAACGTCGGGGGGGAGACTGAAGCTTTCTTT. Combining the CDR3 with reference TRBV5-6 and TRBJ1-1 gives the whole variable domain DAGVTQSPTHLIKTRGQQVTLRCSPKSGHDTVSWYQQALGQGPQFIFQYYEEEERQRGNFPDRFSGHQFPNYSSELNVNALLLGDSALYLCASNVGGETEAFFGQGTRLTVV.

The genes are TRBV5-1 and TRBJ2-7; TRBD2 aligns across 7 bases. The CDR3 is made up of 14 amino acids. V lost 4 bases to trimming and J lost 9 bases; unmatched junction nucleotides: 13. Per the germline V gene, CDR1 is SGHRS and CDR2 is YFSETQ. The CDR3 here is CASSPGDSGFPQYF. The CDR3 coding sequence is TGCGCCAGCAGCCCCGGGGATAGCGGGTTCCCGCAGTACTTC.

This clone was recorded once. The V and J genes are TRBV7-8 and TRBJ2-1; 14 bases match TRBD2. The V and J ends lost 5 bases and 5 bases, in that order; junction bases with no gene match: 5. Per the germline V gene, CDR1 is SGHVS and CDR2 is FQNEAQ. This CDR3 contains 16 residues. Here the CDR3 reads CASSRGLAGGHNEQFF. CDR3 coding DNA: TGTGCCAGCAGCCGAGGACTAGCGGGGGGACACAATGAGCAGTTCTTC.

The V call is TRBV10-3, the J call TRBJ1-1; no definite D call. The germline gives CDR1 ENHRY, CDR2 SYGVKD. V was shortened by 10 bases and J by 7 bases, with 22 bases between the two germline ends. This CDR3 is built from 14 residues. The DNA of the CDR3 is TGTGCCAGTCGCGCTACCCTAGGTTTGCGTGAAGCTTTCTTT. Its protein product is CASRATLGLREAFF.

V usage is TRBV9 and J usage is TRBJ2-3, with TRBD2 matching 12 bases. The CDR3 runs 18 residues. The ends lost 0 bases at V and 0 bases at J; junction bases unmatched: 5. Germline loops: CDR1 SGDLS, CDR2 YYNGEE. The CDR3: CASSVGLAGAASTDTQYF. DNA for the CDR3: TGTGCCAGCAGCGTAGGACTAGCGGGGGCCGCTAGCACAGATACGCAGTATTTT.

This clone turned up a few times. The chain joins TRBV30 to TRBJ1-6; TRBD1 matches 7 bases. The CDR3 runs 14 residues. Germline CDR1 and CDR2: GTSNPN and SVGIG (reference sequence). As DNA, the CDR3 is TGTGCTTACAGGGGCGGATCCTATAATTCACCCCTCCACTTT. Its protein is CAYRGGSYNSPLHF.

DNA of the CDR3: TGCAGCGTCCCCCTAGCGGGATCCACAGATACGCAGTATTTT. Its protein product is CSVPLAGSTDTQYF. The chain couples TRBV29-1 to TRBJ2-3, with 9 bases fitting TRBD2. Germline CDR1 SQVTM, CDR2 ANQGSEA. V lost 6 bases to trimming and J lost 2 bases; unmatched junction nucleotides: 6. This CDR3 is 14 amino acids long.

The CDR3 DNA reads as TGTGCCAGTAGCACCACCGGGACTACGAACACCGGGGAGCTGTTTTTT. It specifies CASSTTGTTNTGELFF. The chain is built from TRBV19 and TRBJ2-2, with 7 bases that match TRBD2. The ends lost 6 bases at V and 0 bases at J; junction bases unmatched: 7. This CDR3 has 16 residues. Germline values: CDR1 LNHDA, CDR2 SQIVND (reference sequence).

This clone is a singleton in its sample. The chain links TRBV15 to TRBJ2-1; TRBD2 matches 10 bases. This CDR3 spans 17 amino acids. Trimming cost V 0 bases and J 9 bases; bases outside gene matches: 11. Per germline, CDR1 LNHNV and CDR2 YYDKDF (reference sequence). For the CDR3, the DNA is TGTGCCACCAGCAGAGATTCCGCTAGCGGGAGTTGGGGTGAGCAGTTCTTC. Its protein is CATSRDSASGSWGEQFF. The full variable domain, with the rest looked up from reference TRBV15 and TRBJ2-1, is DAMVIQNPRYQVTQFGKPVTLSCSQTLNHNVMYWYQQKSSQAPKLLFHYYDKDFNNEADTPDNFQSRRPNTSFCFLDIRSPGLGDTAMYLCATSRDSASGSWGEQFFGPGTRLTVL.

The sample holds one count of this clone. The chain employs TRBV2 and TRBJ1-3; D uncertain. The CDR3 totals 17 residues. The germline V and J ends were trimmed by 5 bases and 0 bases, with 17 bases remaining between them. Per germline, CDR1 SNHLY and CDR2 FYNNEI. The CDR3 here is CASSLRTGGSSGNTIYF. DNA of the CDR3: TGTGCCAGCAGTCTCCGGACGGGAGGGAGCTCTGGAAACACCATATATTTT. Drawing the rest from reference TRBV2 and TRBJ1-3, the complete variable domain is EPEVTQTPSHQVTQMGQEVILRCVPISNHLYFYWYRQILGQKVEFLVSFYNNEISEKSEIFDDQFSVERPDGSNFTLKIRSTKLEDSAMYFCASSLRTGGSSGNTIYFGEGSWLTVV.

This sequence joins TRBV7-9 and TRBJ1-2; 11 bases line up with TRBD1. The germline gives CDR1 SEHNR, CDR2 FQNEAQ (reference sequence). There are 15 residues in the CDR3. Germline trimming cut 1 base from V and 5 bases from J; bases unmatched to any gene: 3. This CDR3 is CASSLGTGGLYGYTF. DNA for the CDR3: TGTGCCAGCAGCTTAGGGACAGGGGGCTTATATGGCTACACCTTC.

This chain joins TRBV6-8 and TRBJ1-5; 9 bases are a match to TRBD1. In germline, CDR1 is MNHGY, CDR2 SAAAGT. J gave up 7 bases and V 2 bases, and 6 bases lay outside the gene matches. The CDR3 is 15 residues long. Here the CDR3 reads CASSYKTGGGQPQHF. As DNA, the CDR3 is TGTGCCAGCAGTTACAAGACAGGGGGTGGGCAGCCCCAGCATTTT.

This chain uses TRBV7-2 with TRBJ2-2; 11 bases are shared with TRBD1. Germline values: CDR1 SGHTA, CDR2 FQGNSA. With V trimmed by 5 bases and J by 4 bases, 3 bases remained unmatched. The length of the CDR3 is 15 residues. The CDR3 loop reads CASSGQGASTGELFF. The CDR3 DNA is TGTGCCAGCAGCGGACAGGGGGCGAGCACCGGGGAGCTGTTTTTT.

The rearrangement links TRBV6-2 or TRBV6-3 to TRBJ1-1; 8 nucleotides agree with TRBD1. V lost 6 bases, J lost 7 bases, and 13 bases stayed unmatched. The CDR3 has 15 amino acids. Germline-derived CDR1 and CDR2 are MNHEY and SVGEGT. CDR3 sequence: CASSHFISGQGEAFF. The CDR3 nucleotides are TGTGCCAGCAGCCACTTCATTTCCGGACAGGGTGAAGCTTTCTTT.

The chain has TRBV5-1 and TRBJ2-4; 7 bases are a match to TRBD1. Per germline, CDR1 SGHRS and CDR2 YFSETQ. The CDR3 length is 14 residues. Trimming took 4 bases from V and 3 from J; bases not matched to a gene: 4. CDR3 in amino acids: CASSNGQVKNIQYF. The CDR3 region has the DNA TGCGCCAGCAGCAACGGACAGGTCAAAAACATTCAGTACTTC.

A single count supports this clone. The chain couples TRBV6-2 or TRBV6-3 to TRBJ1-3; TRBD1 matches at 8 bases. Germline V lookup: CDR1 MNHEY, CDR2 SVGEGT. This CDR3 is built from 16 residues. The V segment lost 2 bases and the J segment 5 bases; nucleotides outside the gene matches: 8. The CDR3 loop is CASSYRGQGTRNTIYF. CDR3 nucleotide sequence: TGTGCCAGCAGTTACCGCGGACAGGGAACTAGAAACACCATATATTTT.

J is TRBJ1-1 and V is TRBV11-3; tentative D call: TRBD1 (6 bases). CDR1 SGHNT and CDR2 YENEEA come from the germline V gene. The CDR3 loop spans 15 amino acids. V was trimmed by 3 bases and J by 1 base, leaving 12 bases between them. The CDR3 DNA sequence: TGTGCCAGCAGCTTGGGAGGGGGTCCGAACACTGAAGCTTTCTTT. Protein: CASSLGGGPNTEAFF.

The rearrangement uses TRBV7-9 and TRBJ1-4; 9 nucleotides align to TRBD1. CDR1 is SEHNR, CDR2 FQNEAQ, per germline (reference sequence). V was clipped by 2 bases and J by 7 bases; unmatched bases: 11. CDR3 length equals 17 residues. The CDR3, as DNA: TGTGCCAGCAGCTTATACGTGGGCGGACAGGGGAGTGAAAAACTGTTTTTT. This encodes CASSLYVGGQGSEKLFF.

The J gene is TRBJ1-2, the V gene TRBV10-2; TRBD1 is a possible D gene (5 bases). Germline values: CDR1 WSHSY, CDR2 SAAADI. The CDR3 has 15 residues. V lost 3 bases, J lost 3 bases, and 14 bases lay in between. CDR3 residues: CASSDLAGWDYGYTF. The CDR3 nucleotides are TGCGCCAGCAGTGATTTGGCAGGGTGGGACTATGGCTACACCTTC.

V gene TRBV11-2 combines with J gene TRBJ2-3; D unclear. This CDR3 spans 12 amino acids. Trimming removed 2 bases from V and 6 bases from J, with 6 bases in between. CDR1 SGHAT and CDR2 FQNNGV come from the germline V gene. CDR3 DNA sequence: TGTGCCAGCAGCTTAAAGAGGGATACGCAGTATTTT. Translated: CASSLKRDTQYF.

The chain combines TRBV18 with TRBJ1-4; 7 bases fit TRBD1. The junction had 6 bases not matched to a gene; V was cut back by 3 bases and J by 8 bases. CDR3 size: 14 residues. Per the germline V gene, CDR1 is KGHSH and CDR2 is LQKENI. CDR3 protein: CASSPEQGREKLFF. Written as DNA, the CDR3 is TGTGCCAGCTCACCTGAACAGGGGAGAGAAAAACTGTTTTTT. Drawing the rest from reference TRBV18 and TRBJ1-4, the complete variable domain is NAGVMQNPRHLVRRRGQEARLRCSPMKGHSHVYWYRQLPEEGLKFMVYLQKENIIDESGMPKERFSAEFPKEGPSILRIQQVVRGDSAAYFCASSPEQGREKLFFGSGTQLSVL.

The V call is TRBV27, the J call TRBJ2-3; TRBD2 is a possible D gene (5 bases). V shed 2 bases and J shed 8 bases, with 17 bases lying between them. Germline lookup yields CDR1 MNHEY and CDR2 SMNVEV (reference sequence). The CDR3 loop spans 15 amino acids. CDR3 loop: CASSLQRPAGGTQYF. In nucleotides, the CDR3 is TGTGCCAGCAGTTTACAGCGTCCGGCGGGTGGTACGCAGTATTTT.